This TCR beta chain was sequenced for a study of blood T cell repertoires in COVID-19. Study details: There were acute and convalescent COVID-19 samples, and they came from the United States, Italy and Spain.

Source study methods: Amplification of reference gene primers provided the estimated nucleated cell counts. Generated by immunoSEQ multiplex PCR, the TCRdb table keeps only in-frame clones and is missing some. That table is the source of V, J and clone size, and D and trimming were worked out from the DNA. Of about 160,000 clones listed, just over 85% were seen once; the top ten hold roughly 7%. The V and J ends lost 3 bases and 2 bases respectively, with 8 bases between them. This CDR3 region has 13 residues. The rearrangement uses TRBV12-3 or TRBV12-4 and TRBJ2-7; perhaps TRBD2 as D (5 bases). The source is a man in his fifties or sixties with active or convalescent COVID-19. The sample was peripheral blood. The CDR3 spells CASSFRDTYEQYF. In DNA form, the CDR3 reads TGTGCCAGCAGTTTTCGGGATACCTACGAGCAGTACTTC.